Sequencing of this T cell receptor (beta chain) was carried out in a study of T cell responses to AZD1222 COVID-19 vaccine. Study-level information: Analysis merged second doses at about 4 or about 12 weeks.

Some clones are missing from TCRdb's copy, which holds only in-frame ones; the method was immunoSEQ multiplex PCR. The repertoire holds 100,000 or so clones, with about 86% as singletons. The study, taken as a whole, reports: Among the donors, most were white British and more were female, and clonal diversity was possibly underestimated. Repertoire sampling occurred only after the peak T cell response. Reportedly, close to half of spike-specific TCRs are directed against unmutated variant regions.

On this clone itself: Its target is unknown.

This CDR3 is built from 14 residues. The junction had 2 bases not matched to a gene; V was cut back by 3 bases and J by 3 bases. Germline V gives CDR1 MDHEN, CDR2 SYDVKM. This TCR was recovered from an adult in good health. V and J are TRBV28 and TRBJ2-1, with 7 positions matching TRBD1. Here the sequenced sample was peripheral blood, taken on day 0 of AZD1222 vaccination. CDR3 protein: CASSFRDSYNEQFF. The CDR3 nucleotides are TGTGCCAGCAGTTTTAGGGACAGCTACAATGAGCAGTTCTTC.